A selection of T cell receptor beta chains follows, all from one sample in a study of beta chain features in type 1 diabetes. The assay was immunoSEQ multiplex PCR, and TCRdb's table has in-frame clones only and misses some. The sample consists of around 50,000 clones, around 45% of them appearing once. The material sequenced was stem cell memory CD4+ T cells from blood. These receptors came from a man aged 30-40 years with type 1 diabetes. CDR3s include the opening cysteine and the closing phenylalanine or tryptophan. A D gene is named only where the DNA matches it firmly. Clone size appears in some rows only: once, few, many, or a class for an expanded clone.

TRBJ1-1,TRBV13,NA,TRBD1,TGTGCCAGCAGCCTTCGACAGGGACCAGCTTTCTTT,CASSLRQGPAFF
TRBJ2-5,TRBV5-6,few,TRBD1,TGTGCCAGCAGCTCCCCCGGGACAGGGCGGGAGACCCAGTACTTC,CASSSPGTGRETQYF
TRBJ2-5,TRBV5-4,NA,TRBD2,TGTGCCAGCAGCTTGGTGGGAGGGTCTGGAGAAGAGACCCAGTACTTC,CASSLVGGSGEETQYF
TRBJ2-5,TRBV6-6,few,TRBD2,TGTGCCAGCAGTTACTCGTCTAGCGGGAAGGGGACCCAGTACTTC,CASSYSSSGKGTQYF
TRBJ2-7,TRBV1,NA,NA,TGCACCAGCAGCCCCCTTTCACGGGGGGGGCCCTTTTACGAGCAGTACTTC,CTSSPLSRGGPFYEQYF
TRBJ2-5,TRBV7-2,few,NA,TGTGCCAGCAGCCGCCCCGGAGGGGATGAGACCCAGTACTTC,CASSRPGGDETQYF
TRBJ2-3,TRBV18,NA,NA,TGTGCCAGCTCCCCCCACACAAATACGCAGTATTTT,CASSPHTNTQYF
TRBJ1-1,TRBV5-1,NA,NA,TGCGCCAGCAGCTTGGAGGGGCCACACACTGAAGCTTTCTTT,CASSLEGPHTEAFF
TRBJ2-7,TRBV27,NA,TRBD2,TGTGCCAGCAGTTTTAAACCCTTGGGACTAGCTCCCTCGTACGAGCAGTACTTC,CASSFKPLGLAPSYEQYF
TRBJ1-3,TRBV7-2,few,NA,TGTGCCAGCAGCTTAGGCCCAGGTGGTGGAAACACCATATATTTT,CASSLGPGGGNTIYF
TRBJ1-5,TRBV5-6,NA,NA,TGTGCCAGCAGCGCCGCTGGGGGCCAGGGCAATCAGCCCCAGCATTTT,CASSAAGGQGNQPQHF
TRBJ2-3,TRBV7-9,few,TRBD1,TGTGCCAGCAGCCGTGGACAGGGTGGAGATACGCAGTATTTT,CASSRGQGGDTQYF
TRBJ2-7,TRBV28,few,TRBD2,TGTGCCAGCAGCTACGCGGGAGGCGAGCAGTACTTC,CASSYAGGEQYF
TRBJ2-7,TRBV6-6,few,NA,TGTGCCAGCAGTCAAACGGACAGCTACGAGCAGTACTTC,CASSQTDSYEQYF
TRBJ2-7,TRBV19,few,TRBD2,TGTGCCAGTAAAACGGCGGCGGGAGTCTACGAGCAGTACTTC,CASKTAAGVYEQYF
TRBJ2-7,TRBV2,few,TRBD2,TGTGCCAGCCGGTGGGAGCGGGAGATCGACGAGCAGTACTTC,CASRWEREIDEQYF
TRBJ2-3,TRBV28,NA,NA,TGTGCCAGCAGTCCTAACACAGATACGCAGTATTTT,CASSPNTDTQYF
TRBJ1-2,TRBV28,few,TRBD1,TGTGCCAGCAGGCGGACAGGAACTAACTATGGCTACACCTTC,CASRRTGTNYGYTF
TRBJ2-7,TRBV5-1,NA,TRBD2,TGCGCCAGCAGCCCTAGCGGGACTAGCGCGGGGTACGAGCAGTACTTC,CASSPSGTSAGYEQYF
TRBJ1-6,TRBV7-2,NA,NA,TGTGCCAGCAGCACGCGCCCGGATTCACCCCTCCACTTT,CASSTRPDSPLHF
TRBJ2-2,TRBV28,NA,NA,TGTGCCAGCAGTCCCCCGGGACTCACCGGGGAGCTGTTTTTT,CASSPPGLTGELFF
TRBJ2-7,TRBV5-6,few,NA,TGTGCCAGCAGCCTCCCTCAGGGGATTAGAACCTACGAGCAGTACTTC,CASSLPQGIRTYEQYF
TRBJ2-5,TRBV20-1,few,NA,TGCAGTGCTAGAGATTATGAGACCCAGTACTTC,CSARDYETQYF
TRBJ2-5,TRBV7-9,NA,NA,TGTGCCAGCAGCTTATCGCGGGATGGATGGGAGACCCAGTACTTC,CASSLSRDGWETQYF
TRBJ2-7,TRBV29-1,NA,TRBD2,TGCAGCGTTAAATCGACTAGCGGGAGCTACGAGCAGTACTTC,CSVKSTSGSYEQYF
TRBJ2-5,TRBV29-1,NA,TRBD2,TGCAGCGCCCGACTAGCGGGAGTCGAGACCCAGTACTTC,CSARLAGVETQYF
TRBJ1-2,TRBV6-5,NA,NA,TGTGCCAGCAGTTACTTAAGTCGGGGGTCGGGAGGCTACACCTTC,CASSYLSRGSGGYTF